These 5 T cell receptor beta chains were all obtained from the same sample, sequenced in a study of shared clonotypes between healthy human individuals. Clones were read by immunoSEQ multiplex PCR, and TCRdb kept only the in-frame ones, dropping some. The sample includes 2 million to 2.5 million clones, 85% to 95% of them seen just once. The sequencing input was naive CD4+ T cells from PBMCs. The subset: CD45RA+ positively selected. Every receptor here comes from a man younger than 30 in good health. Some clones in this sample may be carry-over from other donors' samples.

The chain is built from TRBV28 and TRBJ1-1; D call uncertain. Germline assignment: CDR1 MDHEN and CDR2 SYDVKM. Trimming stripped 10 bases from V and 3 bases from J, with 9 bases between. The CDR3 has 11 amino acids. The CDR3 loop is CANPLDTEAFF. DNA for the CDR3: TGTGCCAACCCGTTGGACACTGAAGCTTTCTTT. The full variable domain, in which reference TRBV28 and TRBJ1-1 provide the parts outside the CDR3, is DVKVTQSSRYLVKRTGEKVFLECVQDMDHENMFWYRQDPGLGLRLIYFSYDVKMKEKGDIPEGYSVSREKKERFSLILESASTNQTSMYLCANPLDTEAFFGQGTRLTVV.

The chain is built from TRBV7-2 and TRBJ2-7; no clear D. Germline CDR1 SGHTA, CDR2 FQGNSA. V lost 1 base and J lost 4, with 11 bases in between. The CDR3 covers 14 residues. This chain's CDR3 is CASSLGVEYYEQYF. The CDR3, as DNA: TGTGCCAGCAGCTTAGGGGTTGAGTATTACGAGCAGTACTTC.

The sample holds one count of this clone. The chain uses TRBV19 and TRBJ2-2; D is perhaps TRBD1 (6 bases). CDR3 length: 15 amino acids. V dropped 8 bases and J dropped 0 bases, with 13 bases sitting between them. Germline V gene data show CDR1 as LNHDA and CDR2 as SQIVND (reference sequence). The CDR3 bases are TGTGCCAGTTTTGACAGGCCTACGAACACCGGGGAGCTGTTTTTT. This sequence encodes CASFDRPTNTGELFF.

In DNA form, the CDR3 reads TGTGCCAGCAGCTTGGTAGTCTACCAACAAGAGACCCAGTACTTC. Translating gives CASSLVVYQQETQYF. The gene calls are TRBV5-4 and TRBJ2-5; D ambiguous. In germline, CDR1 is SGHNT, CDR2 YYREEE (reference sequence). The CDR3 contains 15 residues. Trimming took 0 bases from V and 2 from J, leaving 11 bases between them.

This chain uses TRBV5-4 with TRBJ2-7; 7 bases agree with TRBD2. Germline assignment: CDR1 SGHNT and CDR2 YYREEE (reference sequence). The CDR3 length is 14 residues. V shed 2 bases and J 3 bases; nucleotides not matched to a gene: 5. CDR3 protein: CASSFGAGDYEQYF. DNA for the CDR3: TGTGCCAGCAGCTTTGGGGCGGGGGACTACGAGCAGTACTTC.